This entry is about one T cell receptor beta chain. Its target is not known. Donation came from healthy Caucasian individuals in Russia who were aged roughly 6 to 95. A second PCR, run for about 7 to 11 cycles, used a sample-barcoded 5' primer plus a J-beta primer mix. Via MiXCR, TCRdb re-called the 5' RACE reads, giving one row per CDR3 protein. The sample lists 1.4 million or so distinct CDR3 sequences, approximately 42% occurring once. The CDR3 has 16 amino acids. V shed 6 bases, J shed 2 bases, and the junction held 10 bases outside the gene matches. CDR1 WSHSY and CDR2 SAAADI come from the germline V gene. The data were taken from a study of blood T cells in healthy people across ages. Study conclusions and caveats: Older individuals had lower TCR beta diversity per million T cells (the decline was roughly linear). Strongly correlated with naive T cell percentage was TCR beta diversity. Diversity estimates from one million T cells were considered underestimates.

The sequence came from a woman younger than 30 in good health. Specimen: blood. The chain recombines TRBV10-2 with TRBJ2-7, with 10 bases aligning to TRBD2. CDR3 sequence (DNA): TGCGCCAGCAGGTCCTCTAGCGGGGGAACCGCCTACGAGCAGTACTTC. Translating gives CASRSSSGGTAYEQYF.